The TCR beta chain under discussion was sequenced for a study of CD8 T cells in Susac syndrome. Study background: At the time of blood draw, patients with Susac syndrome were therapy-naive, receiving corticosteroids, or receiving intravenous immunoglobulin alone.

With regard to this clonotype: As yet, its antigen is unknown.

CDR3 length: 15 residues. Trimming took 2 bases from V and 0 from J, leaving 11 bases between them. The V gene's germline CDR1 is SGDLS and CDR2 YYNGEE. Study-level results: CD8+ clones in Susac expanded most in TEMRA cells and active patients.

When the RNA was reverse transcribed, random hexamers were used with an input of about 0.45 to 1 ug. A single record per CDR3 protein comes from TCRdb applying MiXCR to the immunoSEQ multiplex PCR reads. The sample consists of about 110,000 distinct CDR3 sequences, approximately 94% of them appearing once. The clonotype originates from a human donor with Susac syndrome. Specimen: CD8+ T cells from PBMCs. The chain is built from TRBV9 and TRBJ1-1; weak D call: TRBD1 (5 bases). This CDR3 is CASSVEGMVNTEAFF. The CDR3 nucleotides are TGTGCCAGCAGCGTGGAGGGGATGGTGAACACTGAAGCTTTCTTT.